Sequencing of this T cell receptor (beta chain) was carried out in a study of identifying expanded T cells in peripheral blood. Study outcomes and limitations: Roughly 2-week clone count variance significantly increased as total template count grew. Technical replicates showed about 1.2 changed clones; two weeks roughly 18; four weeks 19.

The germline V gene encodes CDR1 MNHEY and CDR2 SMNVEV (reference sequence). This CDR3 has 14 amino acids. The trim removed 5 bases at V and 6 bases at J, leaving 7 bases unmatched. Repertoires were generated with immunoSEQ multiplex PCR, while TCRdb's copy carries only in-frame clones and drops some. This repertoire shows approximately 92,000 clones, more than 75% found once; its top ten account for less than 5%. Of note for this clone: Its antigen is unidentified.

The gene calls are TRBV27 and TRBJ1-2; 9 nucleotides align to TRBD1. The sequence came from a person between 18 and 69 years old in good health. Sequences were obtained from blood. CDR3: CASSTGQGFDGYTF. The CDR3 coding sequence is TGTGCCAGCAGTACAGGACAGGGGTTCGATGGCTACACCTTC.